This T cell receptor (beta chain) was identified in a study of blood T cells in healthy people across ages. Study conclusions and caveats: Both naive CD4+ cell counts and diversity were greater in long-lived donors than in aged donors.

About this clonotype: The antigen is unknown.

Germline CDR1 reads MNHEY; CDR2 reads SVGAGI. The junction had 10 bases not matched to a gene; V was cut back by 2 bases and J by 4 bases. CDR3 length: 16 residues. The second PCR ran about 6 to 11 cycles with a sample-barcoded 5' primer and J-beta primers. Tags on each cDNA molecule came from a template-switch adaptor with 12 random nucleotides. TCRdb used MiXCR to reprocess the 5' RACE reads, holding one entry per CDR3 protein. The data contain about 1.4 million distinct CDR3 sequences, around 59% of them singletons. The source of this sequence is a man aged 18 to 30 in good health. The chain employs TRBV6-5 and TRBJ2-5; 7 bases match TRBD2. Sequences were obtained from blood. CDR3 DNA: TGTGCCAGCAGTTACCCAACTAGGGAGGGCGTAGAGACCCAGTACTTC. Its protein is CASSYPTREGVETQYF.